Below, 18 T cell receptor beta chains from the same sample are listed, as sequenced in a study of blood T cell repertoires in COVID-19. Sequenced by immunoSEQ multiplex PCR; TCRdb stores in-frame clones only, minus some. This sample carries some 220,000 clones, 70% to 85% of them seen once, and the ten largest clones take approximately 10%. The specimen was peripheral blood. The source is a man aged 45 to 65 with active or convalescent COVID-19.

The J gene is TRBJ2-5, the V gene TRBV18, with TRBD1 identical over 7 bases. This CDR3 spans 15 amino acids. V shed 4 bases and J 0 bases; nucleotides not matched to a gene: 5. Germline-derived CDR1 and CDR2 are KGHSH and LQKENI. CDR3 nucleotide sequence: TGTGCCAGCTCACACCGGGACAGATACCAAGAGACCCAGTACTTC. It codes for CASSHRDRYQETQYF.

This chain joins TRBV9 and TRBJ1-2, with TRBD1 identical over 7 bases. The CDR3 has 16 residues. The V and J ends lost 3 bases and 1 base, in that order; junction bases with no gene match: 9. Germline loops: CDR1 SGDLS, CDR2 YYNGEE. The CDR3 loop is CASSARQGWGNYGYTF. The CDR3 region has the DNA TGTGCCAGCAGCGCCCGACAGGGTTGGGGTAACTATGGCTACACCTTC.

V usage is TRBV2 and J usage is TRBJ2-7; 7 bases agree with TRBD1. This CDR3 spans 13 amino acids. With 4 bases clipped from V and 6 bases from J, the junction kept 6 bases outside the gene matches. Per the germline V gene, CDR1 is SNHLY and CDR2 is FYNNEI. CDR3 sequence: CASSGQGGTEQYV. The CDR3 bases are TGTGCCAGCAGTGGACAGGGTGGAACCGAGCAGTACGTC.

V gene TRBV5-1 combines with J gene TRBJ2-3; maybe TRBD1 (5 bases). CDR3 length: 15 residues. Looked up from germline, CDR1 is SGHRS and CDR2 is YFSETQ. Trimming removed 2 bases from V and 4 bases from J, with 14 bases in between. CDR3 nucleotides: TGCGCCAGCAGCTTAGGGATCCAGGGTTCAGATACGCAGTATTTT. Its translation is CASSLGIQGSDTQYF.

The CDR3 here is CASSFDGGNTEAFF. The CDR3 DNA reads as TGCGCCAGCAGCTTTGACGGGGGGAACACTGAAGCTTTCTTT. The V gene is TRBV5-1, the J gene TRBJ1-1, with a tentative D call TRBD1 (5 bases). The CDR3 sequence is 14 residues long. V was pared by 2 bases and J by 1 base, with 9 bases between. Germline CDR1 reads SGHRS; CDR2 reads YFSETQ.

Here the CDR3 reads CASSLTNQPQHF. In DNA form, the CDR3 reads TGTGCCAGCAGTCTCACTAATCAGCCCCAGCATTTT. This chain joins TRBV27 and TRBJ1-5; D is unclear. Germline V lookup: CDR1 MNHEY, CDR2 SMNVEV (reference sequence). The V end was cut by 5 bases, the J end by 4 bases, with 6 bases between. This CDR3 spans 12 amino acids.

This clone showed up just a few times. J is TRBJ1-2 and V is TRBV6-2 or TRBV6-3, with 9 bases aligning to TRBD1. CDR3 length: 15 residues. CDR1 is MNHEY and CDR2 is SVGEGT in the germline V gene. The V and J ends lost 4 bases and 3 bases, in that order; junction bases with no gene match: 6. The CDR3, as DNA: TGTGCCAGCAGTTCAAGGACAGGGGCCGACTATGGCTACACCTTC. Translated, it gives CASSSRTGADYGYTF.

The chain carries TRBV27 and TRBJ2-3, with TRBD1 as a possible D gene (5 bases). This CDR3 has 13 residues. Trimming left V 4 bases short and J 4 bases short, with 9 bases between. Per germline, CDR1 MNHEY and CDR2 SMNVEV (reference sequence). The CDR3 loop reads CASSSRGPDTQYF. For the CDR3, the DNA is TGTGCCAGCAGTTCAAGGGGTCCAGATACGCAGTATTTT.

The chain uses TRBV2 and TRBJ1-1; weak D call: TRBD1 (6 bases). Germline lookup yields CDR1 SNHLY and CDR2 FYNNEI. The V end lost 8 bases, the J end lost 11 bases, and 27 bases lay between the germline ends. There are 15 residues in the CDR3. CDR3 nucleotide sequence: TGTGCCAGCCGGGGGGGGGCAGTCCTTCTTGGTCGGGCTTTCTTT. This gives the protein CASRGGAVLLGRAFF.

The chain joins TRBV29-1 to TRBJ2-5; D gene uncertain. CDR1 is SQVTM, CDR2 ANQGSEA, per germline. This CDR3 is built from 13 residues. V was clipped by 2 bases and J by 3 bases, with 10 bases between them. CDR3 region: CSVECPNKETQYF. DNA for the CDR3: TGCAGCGTTGAATGTCCGAACAAAGAGACCCAGTACTTC.

The rearrangement joins TRBV19 to TRBJ2-3; D may be TRBD2 (6 bases). This CDR3 has 14 residues. V dropped 5 bases and J dropped 5 bases, with 14 bases sitting between them. The germline gives CDR1 LNHDA, CDR2 SQIVND (reference sequence). The CDR3 sequence is CASSGGVMRDTQYF. CDR3 in DNA: TGTGCCAGTAGTGGCGGGGTTATGAGAGATACGCAGTATTTT.

The chain links TRBV7-6 to TRBJ2-1; 11 bases align to TRBD2. Germline trimming cut 6 bases from V and 2 bases from J; bases unmatched to any gene: 3. This CDR3 has 15 amino acids. CDR1 is SGHVS, CDR2 FNYEAQ, per germline. CDR3 DNA: TGTGCCAGCAGTCTAGCGGGAGGCACCTACAATGAGCAGTTCTTC. Translated: CASSLAGGTYNEQFF.

This chain uses TRBV29-1 with TRBJ2-7; no definite D call. V lost 4 bases and J 5 bases, leaving 6 bases between the germline ends. The CDR3 is 10 amino acids. Germline CDR1 SQVTM, CDR2 ANQGSEA. The CDR3: CSVAGDEQYF. The DNA of the CDR3 is TGCAGCGTTGCAGGTGACGAGCAGTACTTC.

The V gene is TRBV7-9, the J gene TRBJ1-2; tentatively, D is TRBD1 (6 bases). This CDR3 has 16 residues. V was shortened by 6 bases and J by 2 bases, with 19 bases between the two germline ends. Germline V lookup: CDR1 SEHNR, CDR2 FQNEAQ (reference sequence). The CDR3 coding sequence is TGTGCCAGCAGACCCCAGGCGGGGGGCCGAAACTATGGCTACACCTTC. The encoded protein is CASRPQAGGRNYGYTF.

The rearrangement joins TRBV19 to TRBJ2-7, with D perhaps matching TRBD2 (7 bases). Trimming pared 8 bases from V and 4 bases from J, leaving 18 bases between. Germline V gene lookup returns CDR1 LNHDA and CDR2 SQIVND (reference sequence). The CDR3 consists of 14 residues. DNA for the CDR3: TGTGCCAGTCGCCGGGGGGCGGACACTTACGAGCAGTACTTC. Translated, it gives CASRRGADTYEQYF. Using reference TRBV19 and TRBJ2-7 for the parts outside the CDR3, the full variable domain is DGGITQSPKYLFRKEGQNVTLSCEQNLNHDAMYWYRQDPGQGLRLIYYSQIVNDFQKGDIAEGYSVSREKKESFPLTVTSAQKNPTAFYLCASRRGADTYEQYFGPGTRLTVT.

The rearrangement joins TRBV7-8 to TRBJ2-7; 8 bases map to TRBD2. The CDR3 runs 14 residues. CDR1 SGHVS and CDR2 FQNEAQ come from the germline V gene. Germline trimming cut 1 base from V and 5 bases from J; bases unmatched to any gene: 4. The DNA for the CDR3 is TGTGCCAGCAGCTTAGTCCTAGCGGGTCACGAGCAGTACTTC. Amino acid sequence: CASSLVLAGHEQYF.

This chain joins TRBV28 and TRBJ1-2; D is undetermined. Germline CDR1 and CDR2: MDHEN and SYDVKM. The germline V and J ends were trimmed by 6 bases and 0 bases, with 8 bases remaining between them. The CDR3 covers 13 residues. CDR3 nucleotide sequence: TGTGCCAGCAGGCGCCCTCCTAACTATGGCTACACCTTC. Translating it yields CASRRPPNYGYTF.

J is TRBJ2-3 and V is TRBV7-3, with 7 positions matching TRBD1. The length of the CDR3 is 15 residues. Trimming took 5 bases from V and 4 from J; bases not matched to a gene: 9. Germline V gene lookup returns CDR1 SGHTA and CDR2 FQGTGA. The CDR3: CASSQDRARPDTQYF. CDR3 DNA sequence: TGTGCCAGCAGCCAAGACAGGGCTCGGCCAGATACGCAGTATTTT.